These 18 T cell receptor beta chains were all obtained from the same sample, sequenced in a study of OX40 agonist ivuxolimab in advanced cancers. The protocol was immunoSEQ multiplex PCR, while the TCRdb copy is restricted to in-frame clones and leaves out a portion. The table lists tens of thousands of clones, around 86% of them singletons, with 0.38% in the top ten. Specimen: CD4+ or CD8+ T cells sorted from blood, collected in a trial of the OX40 agonist ivuxolimab. These receptors all stem from an adult with an advanced solid tumor such as melanoma, head and neck, liver or kidney cancer.

This chain uses TRBV6-5 with TRBJ1-2; 10 nucleotides align to TRBD1. Trimming took 6 bases from V and 7 from J; bases not matched to a gene: 8. This CDR3 region has 14 residues. The germline V gene has CDR1 MNHEY and CDR2 SVGAGI. CDR3 protein: CASRDQTGGSGYTF. DNA for the CDR3: TGTGCCAGCAGGGATCAGACAGGGGGCTCTGGCTACACCTTC.

This clone was observed a handful of times. This chain joins TRBV12-5 and TRBJ1-1; D uncertain. Looked up from germline, CDR1 is LGHNT and CDR2 is FRNRAP. V lost 0 bases and J 11 bases, leaving 13 bases between the germline ends. The CDR3 spans 13 residues. CDR3 amino acids: CASGLVSSLNAFF. The CDR3, as DNA: TGTGCTAGTGGTTTGGTAAGCTCTTTGAACGCTTTCTTT.

The CDR3 region is CASSEVLRNEQFF. In DNA form, the CDR3 reads TGTGCCAGCAGTGAAGTACTGAGGAATGAGCAGTTCTTC. The chain employs TRBV6-1 and TRBJ2-1; D ambiguous. This CDR3 is 13 amino acids long. V shed 1 base and J shed 7 bases, with 8 bases lying between them. In germline, CDR1 is MNHNS, CDR2 SASEGT.

This rearrangement joins TRBV5-6 to TRBJ1-2, with D hard to call. From germline, CDR1 is SGHDT and CDR2 YYEEEE. The CDR3 runs 14 residues. Between the trimmed V and J ends, which lost 5 bases and 3 bases, there was a span of 14 bases. DNA for the CDR3: TGTGCCAGCAGTTCCTGGGTTTTCCACTATGGCTACACCTTC. It is translated as CASSSWVFHYGYTF.

This clone was picked up one time. CDR3 sequence (DNA): TGTGCCTGGAGTGTAGGGACAGGGAGCACTGAAGCTTTCTTT. This gives the protein CAWSVGTGSTEAFF. J is TRBJ1-1 and V is TRBV30; 9 nucleotides align to TRBD1. The CDR3 length is 14 residues. V lost 0 bases and J lost 4; bases outside the gene matches: 3. Looked up from germline, CDR1 is GTSNPN and CDR2 is SVGIG (reference sequence). Full variable domain (remainder filled in from reference TRBV30 and TRBJ1-1): SQTIHQWPATLVQPVGSPLSLECTVEGTSNPNLYWYRQAAGRGLQLLFYSVGIGQISSEVPQNLSASRPQDRQFILSSKKLLLSDSGFYLCAWSVGTGSTEAFFGQGTRLTVV.

The chain has TRBV6-4 and TRBJ1-2; the D gene is possibly TRBD1 (5 bases). The germline gives CDR1 MRHNA, CDR2 SNTAGT. The CDR3 has 14 residues. Trimming removed 4 bases at V and 3 bases at J, with 12 bases between. The CDR3 nucleotides are TGTGCCAGCAGTGCGTCAGGGATGGACTATGGCTACACCTTC. This sequence encodes CASSASGMDYGYTF.

The chain couples TRBV7-9 to TRBJ1-2, with 9 bases aligning to TRBD1. Germline V CDR1 and CDR2: SEHNR, FQNEAQ (reference sequence). The CDR3 totals 14 residues. Trimming at V came to 1 base and at J to 7 bases, leaving 4 bases not matched to a gene. In nucleotides, the CDR3 is TGTGCCAGCAGCTTAGAACAGGGGGCTGGTGGCTACACCTTC. This translates into CASSLEQGAGGYTF. The full variable domain, in which reference TRBV7-9 and TRBJ1-2 provide the parts outside the CDR3, is DTGVSQNPRHKITKRGQNVTFRCDPISEHNRLYWYRQTLGQGPEFLTYFQNEAQLEKSRLLSDRFSAERPKGSFSTLEIQRTEQGDSAMYLCASSLEQGAGGYTFGSGTRLTVV.

The chain couples TRBV14 to TRBJ2-3; TRBD1 or TRBD2 may be the D gene (7 bases each). V lost 5 bases, J lost 1 base, and 28 bases lay in between. The CDR3 is 20 amino acids. Germline lookup yields CDR1 SGHDN and CDR2 FVKESK. The CDR3 coding sequence is TGTGCCAGCAGCGCAAAGTATGGGCAGGGGGGGGCTAGGCGCACAGATACGCAGTATTTT. This translates into CASSAKYGQGGARRTDTQYF.

V is TRBV7-2 and J is TRBJ2-6, with D possibly called TRBD1 or TRBD2 (5 bases each). This CDR3 spans 15 amino acids. Germline CDR1 is SGHTA and CDR2 is FQGNSA. Trimming cost V 7 bases and J 4 bases, with 14 bases left between them. CDR3 region: CASTLAGRGANVLTF. In nucleotides, the CDR3 is TGTGCCAGCACCCTAGCAGGGCGAGGGGCCAACGTCCTGACTTTC.

The chain has TRBV18 and TRBJ2-5; no definite D call. V shed 0 bases and J shed 3 bases, with 11 bases lying between them. Germline lookup yields CDR1 KGHSH and CDR2 LQKENI. The CDR3 runs to 15 residues. The CDR3 region is CASSPPQAYEETQYF. In nucleotides, the CDR3 is TGTGCCAGCTCACCACCTCAAGCTTATGAAGAGACCCAGTACTTC.

The rearrangement links TRBV20-1 to TRBJ2-1; D call uncertain. Germline lookup yields CDR1 DFQATT and CDR2 SNEGSKA (reference sequence). This CDR3 is built from 10 residues. V lost 5 bases, J lost 8 bases, and 7 bases lay in between. This CDR3 reads CSALEDEQFF. The CDR3, as DNA: TGCAGTGCTCTAGAAGATGAGCAGTTCTTC.

The chain combines TRBV9 with TRBJ1-3, with a weak D call TRBD1 (6 bases). V was pared by 0 bases and J by 0 bases, with 13 bases between. Germline CDR1 SGDLS, CDR2 YYNGEE. This CDR3 contains 17 residues. The CDR3 nucleotides read TGTGCCAGCAGCGTAGCTGGTACAGGGACCTCTGGAAACACCATATATTTT. It is translated as CASSVAGTGTSGNTIYF.

CDR3 residues: CASSPGTGKGNEKLFF. CDR3 bases: TGTGCCAGCAGCCCCGGTACAGGGAAAGGGAATGAAAAACTGTTTTTT. The chain is built from TRBV5-4 and TRBJ1-4, with a tentative D call TRBD1 (6 bases). The germline V gene encodes CDR1 SGHNT and CDR2 YYREEE (reference sequence). There are 16 residues in the CDR3. Between the trimmed V and J ends, which lost 4 bases and 5 bases, there was a span of 18 bases.

V is TRBV7-2 and J is TRBJ2-5; 9 nucleotides line up with TRBD1. V dropped 1 base and J dropped 5; count of bases not matched to a gene: 17. In germline, CDR1 is SGHTA, CDR2 FQGNSA. The CDR3 is made up of 19 amino acids. CDR3 protein: CASSLGTGAQPLLGETQYF. The CDR3 bases are TGTGCCAGCAGCTTAGGGACAGGGGCCCAACCCTTGCTTGGGGAGACCCAGTACTTC.

The gene calls are TRBV19 and TRBJ1-1, with a weak D call TRBD1 (5 bases). The CDR3 is 14 residues long. V was pared by 5 bases and J by 7 bases, with 17 bases between. Germline CDR1 reads LNHDA; CDR2 reads SQIVND (reference sequence). CDR3 bases: TGTGCCAGTAGTCTCCGGGACCGCGCCTTTGAAGCTTTCTTT. It codes for CASSLRDRAFEAFF.

The gene calls are TRBV6-5 and TRBJ1-3; the D is unclear. This CDR3 has 13 amino acids. Germline loops: CDR1 MNHEY, CDR2 SVGAGI. Between the trimmed V and J ends, which lost 8 bases and 4 bases, there was a span of 12 bases. The CDR3 is CASQDLWGNTIYF. In nucleotides, the CDR3 is TGTGCCAGCCAGGACCTTTGGGGAAACACCATATATTTT.

The rearrangement uses TRBV18 and TRBJ1-1; 7 bases align to TRBD1. CDR1 and CDR2 (germline): KGHSH, LQKENI. There are 16 residues in the CDR3. Trimming removed 3 bases from V and 0 bases from J; junction bases left unmatched: 7. CDR3 bases: TGTGCCAGCTCACCGGCGACAGGGCCATTGAACACTGAAGCTTTCTTT. Its translation is CASSPATGPLNTEAFF.

V gene TRBV7-3 combines with J gene TRBJ2-5; maybe TRBD1 (6 bases). V was cut by 4 bases and J by 1 base, with 19 bases left in between. There are 17 residues in the CDR3. Germline V gene sequence: CDR1 SGHTA, CDR2 FQGTGA. The CDR3 region is CASSSLSRGFGQETQYF. Here the CDR3 DNA reads TGTGCCAGCAGCTCCCTCAGCAGGGGTTTCGGCCAAGAGACCCAGTACTTC.